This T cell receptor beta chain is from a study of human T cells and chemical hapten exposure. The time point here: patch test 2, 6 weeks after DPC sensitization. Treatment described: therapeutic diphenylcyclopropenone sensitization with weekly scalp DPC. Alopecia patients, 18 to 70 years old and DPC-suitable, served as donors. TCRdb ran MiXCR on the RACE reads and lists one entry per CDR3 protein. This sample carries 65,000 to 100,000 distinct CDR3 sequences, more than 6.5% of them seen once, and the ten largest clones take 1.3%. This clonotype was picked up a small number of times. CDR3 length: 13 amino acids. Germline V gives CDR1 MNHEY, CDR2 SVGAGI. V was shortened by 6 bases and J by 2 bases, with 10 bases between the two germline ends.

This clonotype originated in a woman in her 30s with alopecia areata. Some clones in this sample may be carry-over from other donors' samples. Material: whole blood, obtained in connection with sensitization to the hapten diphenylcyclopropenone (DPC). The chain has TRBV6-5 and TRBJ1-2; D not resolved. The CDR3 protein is CASSPRANYGYTF. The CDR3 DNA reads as TGTGCCAGCAGCCCACGGGCCAACTATGGCTACACCTTC.